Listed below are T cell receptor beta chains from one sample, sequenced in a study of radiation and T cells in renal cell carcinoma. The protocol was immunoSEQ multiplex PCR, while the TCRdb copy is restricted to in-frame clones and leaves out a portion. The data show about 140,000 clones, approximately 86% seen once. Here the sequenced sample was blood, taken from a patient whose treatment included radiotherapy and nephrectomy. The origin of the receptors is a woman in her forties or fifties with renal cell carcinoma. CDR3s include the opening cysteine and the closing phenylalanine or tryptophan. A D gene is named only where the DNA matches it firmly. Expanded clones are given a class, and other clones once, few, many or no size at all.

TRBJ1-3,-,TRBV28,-,CASSFAGSAGNTIYF,TGTGCCAGCAGTTTCGCAGGGTCTGCTGGAAACACCATATATTTT
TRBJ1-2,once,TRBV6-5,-,CASSFHRERNYGYTF,TGTGCCAGCAGTTTTCACAGGGAACGTAACTATGGCTACACCTTC
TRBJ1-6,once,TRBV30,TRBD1,CAWSPPWTGENSPLHF,TGTGCCTGGAGCCCCCCCTGGACAGGGGAAAATTCACCCCTCCACTTT
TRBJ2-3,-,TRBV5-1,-,CASSFLSSTSTDTQYF,TGCGCCAGCAGCTTCCTTTCTAGCACTAGCACAGATACGCAGTATTTT
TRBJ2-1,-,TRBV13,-,CASSSGQQIYNEQFF,TGTGCCAGCAGCTCCGGACAGCAGATCTACAATGAGCAGTTCTTC
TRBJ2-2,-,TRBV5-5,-,CASSSTNTGELFF,TGTGCCAGCAGCTCGACGAACACCGGGGAGCTGTTTTTT
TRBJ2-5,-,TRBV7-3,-,CASSPGVGLVQETQYF,TGTGCCAGCAGCCCTGGGGTGGGGCTAGTCCAAGAGACCCAGTACTTC
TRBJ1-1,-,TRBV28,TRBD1,CASSSRTGALLWGTEAFF,TGTGCCAGCAGTTCACGGACAGGGGCATTGTTGTGGGGGACTGAAGCTTTCTTT
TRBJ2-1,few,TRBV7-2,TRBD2,CASSATSGGGNEQFF,TGTGCCAGCAGCGCGACTAGCGGGGGAGGGAATGAGCAGTTCTTC
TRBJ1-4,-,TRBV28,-,CASIQGRAHEKLFF,TGTGCCAGCATCCAGGGGAGGGCTCATGAAAAACTGTTTTTT
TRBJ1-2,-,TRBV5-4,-,CASSLTPGVGYTF,TGTGCCAGCAGCCTAACGCCGGGGGTTGGCTACACCTTC
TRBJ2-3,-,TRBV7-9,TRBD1,CASSLVLGGPDTQYF,TGTGCCAGCAGCTTAGTTTTAGGGGGCCCAGATACGCAGTATTTT
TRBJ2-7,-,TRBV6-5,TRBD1,CASSRQGRYEQYF,TGTGCCAGCAGCCGACAGGGTCGCTACGAGCAGTACTTC
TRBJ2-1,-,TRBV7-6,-,CASSLVEGMGNEQFF,TGTGCCAGCAGCTTAGTGGAGGGAATGGGAAATGAGCAGTTCTTC
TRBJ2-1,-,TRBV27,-,CASTTRGGRGEQFF,TGTGCCAGCACCACAAGGGGGGGCCGGGGTGAGCAGTTCTTC
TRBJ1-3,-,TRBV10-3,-,CAIGRGFGNTIYF,TGTGCCATCGGTCGTGGATTTGGAAACACCATATATTTT
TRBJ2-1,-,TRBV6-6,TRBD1,CASSPGQGVYNEQFF,TGTGCCAGCAGCCCGGGACAGGGGGTTTACAATGAGCAGTTCTTC
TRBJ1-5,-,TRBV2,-,CASRHGTSNQPQHF,TGTGCCAGCAGACATGGGACATCGAATCAGCCCCAGCATTTT
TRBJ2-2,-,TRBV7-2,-,CASSLGINKDTGELFF,TGTGCCAGCAGCTTGGGAATTAACAAAGACACCGGGGAGCTGTTTTTT
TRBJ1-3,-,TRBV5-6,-,CASSRRAGNTIYF,TGTGCCAGCAGCAGGCGAGCTGGAAACACCATATATTTT